This TCR beta chain was sequenced for a study of cytomegalovirus exposure and HLA in healthy donors. Study results and caveats: Most TCRs appeared rarely, but some public TCRs recurred in many donors. It was 164 TCR beta chains that were listed as cytomegalovirus-associated. According to a later analysis, TCR clusters from the first cohort tended to co-occur in the 120 or so validation repertoires.

Looked up from germline, CDR1 is SQVTM and CDR2 is ANQGSEA. The CDR3 extends over 12 amino acids. Trimming took off 7 bases at V and 0 bases at J, with 7 bases between the two ends. Donors came from a validation cohort of 90 to 150 subjects, distinct from the first 666-subject cohort. With respect to this clone: The antigen is unknown.

TCRdb's table, derived via immunoSEQ multiplex PCR, lists solely in-frame clones and lacks some. There are 240,000 or so clones in the sample; about 86% occur only once, and less than 1.5% lies in the top ten. The specimen was PBMCs. V usage is TRBV29-1 and J usage is TRBJ1-3, with D unresolved. This clonotype was obtained from a woman in her 30s in good health and CMV-seropositive. CDR3 coding DNA: TGCAGCGCCTACTACTCTGGAAACACCATATATTTT. Its translation: CSAYYSGNTIYF.